This TCR beta chain was captured in a study of T cell responses to AZD1222 COVID-19 vaccine. The overall study: Both about-4-week and about-12-week second-dose recipients were combined.

CDR1 and CDR2 from the germline V gene are SGHRS and YFSETQ. Between the trimmed V and J ends, which lost 0 bases and 4 bases, there was a span of 10 bases. This CDR3 is built from 14 residues. Of note for this clone: The antigen is not known.

Method: immunoSEQ multiplex PCR; TCRdb's copy keeps in-frame clones and lacks some. The sample carries some 120,000 clones, around 90% recorded once. Study results and limitations: Variant regions that are unmutated are reportedly the target of nearly half of spike-specific TCRs. Donors were largely white British and mainly female; clonal diversity was possibly underestimated. With two AZD1222 doses given, Spike-specific TCR breadth and depth both rose.

The input for sequencing was peripheral blood, taken on day 0 of AZD1222 vaccination. The TCR comes from an adult in good health. The chain joins TRBV5-1 to TRBJ1-1, with unresolved D. The CDR3 here is CASSLGVSGTEAFF. The CDR3 DNA reads as TGCGCCAGCAGCTTGGGGGTTTCTGGCACTGAAGCTTTCTTT.